The TCR beta chain under discussion was sequenced for a study of T cell responses to AZD1222 COVID-19 vaccine. This CDR3 is built from 15 residues. Trimming removed 4 bases from V and 3 bases from J; junction bases left unmatched: 4. Per the germline V gene, CDR1 is LNHNV and CDR2 is YYDKDF (reference sequence). Data came from immunoSEQ multiplex PCR; TCRdb stores just in-frame clones and leaves some out. Of 50,000 to 70,000 clones listed, 75% to 90% are singletons. This receptor was obtained from an adult in good health. This chain joins TRBV15 and TRBJ1-5; TRBD1 aligns across 9 bases. The starting material was peripheral blood, obtained on day 0 of MenACWY control vaccination. Here the CDR3 reads CATSIGTGINQPQHF. For the CDR3, the DNA is TGTGCCACCAGCATCGGGACAGGGATCAATCAGCCCCAGCATTTT. Full variable domain (missing parts from reference TRBV15 and TRBJ1-5): DAMVIQNPRYQVTQFGKPVTLSCSQTLNHNVMYWYQQKSSQAPKLLFHYYDKDFNNEADTPDNFQSRRPNTSFCFLDIRSPGLGDTAMYLCATSIGTGINQPQHFGDGTRLSIL.